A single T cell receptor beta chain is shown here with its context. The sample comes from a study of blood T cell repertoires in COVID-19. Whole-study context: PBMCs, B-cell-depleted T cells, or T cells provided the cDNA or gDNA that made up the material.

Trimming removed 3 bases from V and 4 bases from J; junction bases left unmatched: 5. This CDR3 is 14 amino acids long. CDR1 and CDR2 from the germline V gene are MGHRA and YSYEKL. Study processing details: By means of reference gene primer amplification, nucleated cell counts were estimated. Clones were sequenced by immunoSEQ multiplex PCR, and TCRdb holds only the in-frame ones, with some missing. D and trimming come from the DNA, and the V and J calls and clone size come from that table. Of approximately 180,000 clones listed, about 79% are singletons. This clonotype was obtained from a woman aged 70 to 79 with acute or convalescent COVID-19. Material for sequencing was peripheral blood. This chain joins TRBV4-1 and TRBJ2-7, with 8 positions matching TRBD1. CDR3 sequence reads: CASSQNTGGYEQYF. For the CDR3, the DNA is TGCGCCAGCAGCCAGAATACAGGGGGGTACGAGCAGTACTTC.